The 14 T cell receptor beta chains below come from one sample, sequenced in a study of post-analysis software for immune sequencing data. General observations from the study: Patients carried roughly five TRBV segments more frequently than controls did, and TRBV5-6, TRBV5-1 and TRBV20-1 were among them.

Their cognate antigens are unknown. Incorporated into the TCR beta cDNA libraries were unique molecular identifiers, which served to reduce PCR and sequencing biases. TCRdb called the PCR reads again in MiXCR, with one record for every CDR3 protein. The repertoire holds about 570,000 distinct CDR3 sequences, with around a third as singletons. Sequenced: blood. Receptors were obtained from a girl between 2 and 17 years old with multiple sclerosis.

The CDR3 DNA follows: TGTGCCAGCAGCCCCCACCTTACAGGGGCGACCCCTCAGTTCTTC. Translated, it gives CASSPHLTGATPQFF. The chain links TRBV25-1 to TRBJ2-1, with 7 bases fitting TRBD1. From germline, CDR1 is MGHDK and CDR2 SYGVNS. After removal of 6 bases from V and 13 bases from J, the junction contained 18 bases not matched to a gene. CDR3 length: 15 amino acids.

The chain is built from TRBV6-1 and TRBJ2-4; the match to TRBD2 covers 10 bases. The CDR3 is 17 residues long. Germline trimming cut 5 bases from V and 2 bases from J; bases unmatched to any gene: 9. Germline CDR1 and CDR2: MNHNS and SASEGT. DNA for the CDR3: TGTGCCAGCAGTATAATCCCTAGCGGGGGTACCAAAAACATTCAGTACTTC. Translated: CASSIIPSGGTKNIQYF.

The V and J genes are TRBV7-2 and TRBJ2-7, with D possibly TRBD2 on 6 matching bases. The CDR3 loop spans 15 amino acids. Trimming shortened V by 0 bases and J by 1 base, and 10 bases separated the two germline ends. Germline assignment: CDR1 SGHTA and CDR2 FQGNSA. The CDR3 protein is CASSLASGSSYEQYF. CDR3 DNA: TGTGCCAGCAGCTTAGCTAGCGGTTCGTCCTACGAGCAGTACTTC. The whole variable domain, remainder taken from reference TRBV7-2 and TRBJ2-7, is GAGVSQSPSNKVTEKGKDVELRCDPISGHTALYWYRQSLGQGLEFLIYFQGNSAPDKSGLPSDRFSAERTGGSVSTLTIQRTQQEDSAVYLCASSLASGSSYEQYFGPGTRLTVT.

The V gene is TRBV12-3 or TRBV12-4, the J gene TRBJ2-7; 7 bases are a match to TRBD2. V lost 1 base and J lost 7; bases outside the gene matches: 10. The CDR3 length is 15 residues. CDR3 nucleotide sequence: TGTGCCAGCAGTTTAGGGGAGGGCCAAACTAAGGAGCAGTACTTC. It encodes CASSLGEGQTKEQYF.

This chain joins TRBV4-1 and TRBJ1-6, with a tentative D call TRBD1 (5 bases). Per germline, CDR1 MGHRA and CDR2 YSYEKL. Trimming removed 1 base at V and 6 bases at J, with 13 bases between. CDR3 length: 16 amino acids. The CDR3 is CASSQVAGHLNSPLHF. DNA for the CDR3: TGCGCCAGCAGCCAAGTAGCAGGACATCTTAATTCACCCCTCCACTTT.

The chain couples TRBV27 to TRBJ1-4, with D perhaps matching TRBD1 (5 bases). The CDR3 totals 13 residues. V dropped 5 bases and J dropped 8 bases, with 12 bases sitting between them. CDR1 is MNHEY, CDR2 SMNVEV, per germline (reference sequence). The CDR3 spells CASSPGLGEKLFF. Written as DNA, the CDR3 is TGTGCCAGCAGTCCGGGACTTGGGGAAAAACTGTTTTTT.

This clonotype was detected a few times. The V and J genes are TRBV7-2 and TRBJ2-5, with D maybe TRBD1 (5 bases). The V end lost 1 base, the J end lost 5 bases, and 14 bases lay between the germline ends. The CDR3 is made up of 15 amino acids. CDR1 is SGHTA, CDR2 FQGNSA, per germline. The CDR3 reads CASSLGGRIGETQYF. For the CDR3, the DNA is TGTGCCAGCAGCTTAGGGGGCCGCATCGGGGAGACCCAGTACTTC.

The chain has TRBV5-1 and TRBJ1-5; possibly TRBD1 for D (6 bases). Deletions cut 4 bases from V and 4 bases from J, with 21 bases between. The length of the CDR3 is 17 residues. CDR1 is SGHRS and CDR2 is YFSETQ in the germline V gene. CDR3 DNA: TGCGCCAGCAGCCACCAACAGGGTCGGCGGGGTAATCAGCCCCAGCATTTT. It encodes CASSHQQGRRGNQPQHF.

This clonotype has only a few counts. The rearrangement links TRBV6-5 to TRBJ2-2; 8 bases fit TRBD1. CDR1 is MNHEY and CDR2 is SVGAGI in the germline V gene. The CDR3 is made up of 15 amino acids. V was pared by 2 bases and J by 2 bases, with 1 base of the junction left unmatched. The CDR3 DNA sequence: TGTGCCAGCAGTTACACAGGGGGTAACACCGGGGAGCTGTTTTTT. Translating gives CASSYTGGNTGELFF.

This clonotype was seen a few times. The DNA for the CDR3 is TGTGCCATCATGGCGGCCAGGGCGGGATCTGGGGCCAACGTCCTGACTTTC. Its protein is CAIMAARAGSGANVLTF. The rearrangement joins TRBV10-3 to TRBJ2-6; D might be TRBD2 (6 bases). V gave up 7 bases and J gave up 1 base, with 17 bases separating them. This CDR3 is 17 amino acids long. Germline-derived CDR1 and CDR2 are ENHRY and SYGVKD.

This chain connects TRBV7-2 to TRBJ2-1; D is undetermined. Germline V gene sequence: CDR1 SGHTA, CDR2 FQGNSA. CDR3 length: 13 residues. Trimming stripped 1 base from V and 10 bases from J, with 11 bases between. The CDR3 nucleotides read TGTGCCAGCAGCTTAGTGGAGACCCCGGAGCAGTTCTTC. This codes for CASSLVETPEQFF.

For this clonotype: The junction and the germline gene differ at one end; a read error may be behind it. The CDR3 region has the DNA TGCGCCAGCAGCTTTAGTCAGACGAACACTGAAGCTTTCTTT. This encodes CASSFSQTNTEAFF. The rearrangement joins TRBV5-5 to TRBJ1-1; D gene unclear. Germline-derived CDR1 and CDR2 are SGHKS and YYEKEE (reference sequence). The CDR3 is 14 amino acids.

This clonotype was observed a few times. The chain uses TRBV11-2 and TRBJ2-1; D perhaps matches TRBD2 (7 bases). Trimming took off 0 bases at V and 8 bases at J, with 14 bases between the two ends. The CDR3 is made up of 15 amino acids. Looked up from germline, CDR1 is SGHAT and CDR2 is FQNNGV. The CDR3 region has the DNA TGTGCCAGCAGCTTAGAGGGGGGGGCTACGGATGAGCAGTTCTTC. Translation gives CASSLEGGATDEQFF.

V gene TRBV6-5 combines with J gene TRBJ2-6, with 11 positions matching TRBD2. The V segment lost 2 bases and the J segment 4 bases; nucleotides outside the gene matches: 7. Germline V CDR1 and CDR2: MNHEY, SVGAGI. The CDR3 has 18 residues. The CDR3 region is CASSYVSGGAAGANVLTF. The CDR3, as DNA: TGTGCCAGCAGTTACGTTAGCGGGGGGGCCGCCGGGGCCAACGTCCTGACTTTC.